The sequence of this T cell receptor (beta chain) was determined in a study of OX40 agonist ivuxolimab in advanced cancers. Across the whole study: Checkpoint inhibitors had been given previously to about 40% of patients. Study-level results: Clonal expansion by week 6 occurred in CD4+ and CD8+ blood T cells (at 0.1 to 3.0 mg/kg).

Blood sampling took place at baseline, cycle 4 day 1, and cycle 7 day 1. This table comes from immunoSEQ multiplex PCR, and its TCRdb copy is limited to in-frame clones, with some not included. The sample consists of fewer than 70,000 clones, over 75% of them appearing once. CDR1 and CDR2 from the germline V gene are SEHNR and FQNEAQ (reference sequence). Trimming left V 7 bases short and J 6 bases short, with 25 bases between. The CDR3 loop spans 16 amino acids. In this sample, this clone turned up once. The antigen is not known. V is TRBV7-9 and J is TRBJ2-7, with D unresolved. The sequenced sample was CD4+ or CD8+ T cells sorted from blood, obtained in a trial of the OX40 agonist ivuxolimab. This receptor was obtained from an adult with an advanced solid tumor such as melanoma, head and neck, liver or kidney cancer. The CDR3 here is CASISSPGSQPSEQYF. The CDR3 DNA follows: TGTGCCAGCATCTCTTCCCCCGGGTCTCAACCCTCCGAGCAGTACTTC.